The next 12 T cell receptor beta chains were all read from a single sample in a study of graft-versus-host responses after intestinal transplantation (dated by TCRdb to the early 2020s). The method behind the library was the immunoSEQ multiplex PCR assay. TCRdb took this table from immuneACCESS and kept in-frame rearrangements with V and J called. Such tables lack part of the clones; where checked against another copy, unresolved V genes explain under half of the gap, and the rest is unexplained. The sample yields about 23,000 clones; roughly 44% were counted once. Under 1.5% of the sample goes to the ten largest clones. Read against the paper, the sample's time point label means: cells obtained before transplantation from donor or recipient. In the mixed lymphocyte reactions, some 200,000 CFSE-labeled pre-transplant responders were plated with some 200,000 irradiated violet-dye-labeled stimulators and cultured for 6 days.

The sample here was alloreactive CD8+ T cells from a mixed lymphocyte reaction culture, taken before transplantation. Read against the paper, the sample's cell subset or site label means: CFSE-low proliferating T cells sorted from approximately six-day pre-transplant mixed lymphocyte reaction (GvH or HvG direction). The receptors were gathered from a human patient who was an organ donor for intestinal transplantation.

This chain uses TRBV28 with TRBJ1-2; possible D gene TRBD1, 6 bases. Trimming took 1 base from V and 8 from J, leaving 11 bases between them. The CDR3 contains 13 residues. Germline CDR1 is MDHEN and CDR2 is SYDVKM. CDR3 amino acids: CASSLSQGQGYTF. In DNA, the CDR3 is TGTGCCAGCAGTTTATCACAGGGCCAAGGCTACACCTTC.

This chain connects TRBV18 to TRBJ2-1; TRBD2 aligns across 10 bases. CDR1 and CDR2 from the germline V gene are KGHSH and LQKENI. Trimming at V came to 5 bases and at J to 13 bases, leaving 14 bases not matched to a gene. The CDR3 totals 15 residues. The CDR3 spells CASSGFRVAGGSQFF. The CDR3 DNA is TGTGCCAGCTCAGGGTTTCGAGTAGCGGGAGGCTCCCAGTTCTTC.

J is TRBJ1-5 and V is TRBV4-2, with D possibly TRBD1 on 5 matching bases. The V end was cut by 0 bases, the J end by 2 bases, with 5 bases between. CDR1 and CDR2 from the germline V gene are LGHNA and YNFKEQ. The CDR3 sequence is 14 residues long. Written as DNA, the CDR3 is TGTGCCAGCAGCCAAGACAGGGGCAATCAGCCCCAGCATTTT. This sequence encodes CASSQDRGNQPQHF.

This clone was detected only once. The rearrangement joins TRBV7-9 to TRBJ2-7; D not resolved. Germline CDR1 is SEHNR and CDR2 is FQNEAQ (reference sequence). The CDR3 is made up of 14 amino acids. Trimming pared 5 bases from V and 2 bases from J, leaving 13 bases between. In nucleotides, the CDR3 is TGTGCCAGCAGCCTACACAGAAGCCCCTACGAGCAGTACTTC. Its protein is CASSLHRSPYEQYF. Combining the CDR3 with reference TRBV7-9 and TRBJ2-7 gives the whole variable domain DTGVSQNPRHKITKRGQNVTFRCDPISEHNRLYWYRQTLGQGPEFLTYFQNEAQLEKSRLLSDRFSAERPKGSFSTLEIQRTEQGDSAMYLCASSLHRSPYEQYFGPGTRLTVT.

V gene TRBV19 combines with J gene TRBJ1-1; D not certain. Trimming stripped 3 bases from V and 5 bases from J, with 13 bases between. CDR3 length: 14 residues. Germline assignment: CDR1 LNHDA and CDR2 SQIVND (reference sequence). CDR3 region: CASSMGRGWTEAFF. DNA of the CDR3: TGTGCCAGTAGTATGGGCCGAGGGTGGACTGAAGCTTTCTTT.

CDR3 DNA sequence: TGTGCCTGGAGTGTACGGACAGGGTCGCACGAGCAGTACTTC. Its translation: CAWSVRTGSHEQYF. This chain connects TRBV30 to TRBJ2-7, with 8 bases aligning to TRBD1. The V gene end was trimmed by 0 bases and the J gene end by 5 bases; junction bases not matched to a gene: 6. Germline CDR1 reads GTSNPN; CDR2 reads SVGIG (reference sequence). The CDR3 is 14 amino acids.

The CDR3 sequence: CASSLRQGYEQYF. The CDR3 DNA is TGTGCCAGCAGCTTACGACAGGGCTACGAGCAGTACTTC. The J gene is TRBJ2-7, the V gene TRBV7-3; 7 positions match TRBD1. Germline V gene sequence: CDR1 SGHTA, CDR2 FQGTGA. V lost 2 bases, J lost 3 bases, and 1 base stayed unmatched. The CDR3 sequence is 13 residues long.

This clone showed up just a few times. This sequence joins TRBV6-1 and TRBJ1-1; D possibly corresponds to TRBD1 (6 bases). V lost 0 bases to trimming and J lost 5 bases, with 13 bases between them. Looked up from germline, CDR1 is MNHNS and CDR2 is SASEGT. The CDR3 sequence is 15 residues long. CDR3 residues: CASSEATWTATEAFF. The CDR3 coding sequence is TGTGCCAGCAGTGAAGCGACTTGGACAGCTACTGAAGCTTTCTTT.

V is TRBV4-1 and J is TRBJ1-5; TRBD1 aligns across 8 bases. Germline CDR1 MGHRA, CDR2 YSYEKL. With 0 bases clipped from V and 6 bases from J, the junction kept 16 bases outside the gene matches. The CDR3 contains 19 residues. The CDR3 reads CASSQDFPRGRSIFQPQHF. The CDR3 DNA reads as TGCGCCAGCAGCCAAGATTTCCCCAGGGGGCGTTCCATTTTTCAGCCCCAGCATTTT.

The chain couples TRBV10-3 to TRBJ2-7; perhaps TRBD1 as D (6 bases). Between the trimmed V and J ends, which lost 3 bases and 3 bases, there was a span of 15 bases. Germline lookup yields CDR1 ENHRY and CDR2 SYGVKD. CDR3 length equals 15 residues. The CDR3 DNA is TGTGCCATCAGTGATAAAACAGGGATTCACTACGAGCAGTACTTC. This sequence encodes CAISDKTGIHYEQYF.

This clone has a single count. V and J are TRBV9 and TRBJ1-6, with D unclear. Germline CDR1 and CDR2: SGDLS and YYNGEE. The CDR3 extends over 16 amino acids. V was pared by 4 bases and J by 4 bases, with 15 bases between. The CDR3, as DNA: TGTGCCAGCAGCCCCGACCCGACTCCTTATAATTCACCCCTCCACTTT. Its protein product is CASSPDPTPYNSPLHF.

In DNA form, the CDR3 reads TGTGCCAGCAGTTACTCATGGTCGTACGAGCAGTACTTC. Its translation is CASSYSWSYEQYF. The chain has TRBV6-6 and TRBJ2-7; no clear D. Germline lookup yields CDR1 MNHNY and CDR2 SVGAGI (reference sequence). V was clipped by 0 bases and J by 4 bases, with 7 bases between them. The CDR3 covers 13 residues.